Included here is one TCR beta chain sequence, with context. The J segment lost 4 bases and the V segment lost 5 bases, leaving 1 base of the junction unmatched. The CDR3 totals 13 residues. Germline V gene data show CDR1 as SGHTA and CDR2 as FQGNSA. TCRdb itself ran the RT-PCR reads through MiXCR, one entry per CDR3 protein. The table shows approximately 520,000 distinct CDR3 sequences, with approximately 15% occurring only once. This sample was taken from a study of response to subunit inactivated influenza vaccine. The chain has TRBV7-2 and TRBJ2-7, with 11 bases lining up with TRBD2. The origin of this receptor is a man between 50 and 70 years old who received an inactivated influenza vaccine. Here the sequenced sample was CD4+ T cells sorted from PBMCs, taken roughly 24 months after vaccination. CDR3 in amino acids: CASSGLAGYEQYF. DNA of the CDR3: TGTGCCAGCAGCGGACTAGCGGGTTACGAGCAGTACTTC.